Below are 21 T cell receptor beta chains sequenced from a single sample in a study of spatial heterogeneity in lung cancer. TCRdb redid the calling of the 5' RACE reads with MiXCR, one entry per CDR3 protein. The sample contains 40,000 to 45,000 distinct CDR3 sequences, around 6.8% of which appear only once. Specified time point: sample taken at primary tumor resection. The sample in question was PBMCs, obtained at surgery. The receptors here all came from a female donor with early-stage non-small cell lung cancer.

In its sample, this clonotype was seen many times. V gene TRBV28 combines with J gene TRBJ2-3, with 8 bases that match TRBD1. The junction had 18 bases not matched to a gene; V was cut back by 4 bases and J by 6 bases. Germline CDR1 reads MDHEN; CDR2 reads SYDVKM. The CDR3 is 18 amino acids. CDR3 region: CASSSGTGGGGAGDTQYF. The CDR3 DNA reads as TGTGCCAGCAGTTCAGGGACAGGCGGCGGTGGCGCGGGGGATACGCAGTATTTT.

As concerns this clonotype: At one boundary the junction diverges from the germline segment, which might be a read error. CDR3 coding DNA: TGTGTCAGCAGATCACAGATAAGCTTTGGAAACACCATATATTTT. Amino acid sequence: CVSRSQISFGNTIYF. This chain links TRBV12-3 or TRBV12-4 with TRBJ1-3; D gene ambiguous. The CDR3 loop spans 15 amino acids.

Many counts were recorded for this clonotype. V and J are TRBV7-2 and TRBJ1-2; D is possibly TRBD1 (5 bases). CDR3 length: 15 residues. Between the trimmed V and J ends, which lost 5 bases and 3 bases, there was a span of 16 bases. Germline CDR1 reads SGHTA; CDR2 reads FQGNSA. CDR3 protein: CASSGTLNSYYGYTF. In DNA form, the CDR3 reads TGTGCCAGCAGCGGGACCTTAAACTCCTACTATGGCTACACCTTC.

V gene TRBV5-1 combines with J gene TRBJ1-2; weak D call: TRBD1 (5 bases). Trimming shortened V by 4 bases and J by 2 bases, and 15 bases separated the two germline ends. Germline V gives CDR1 SGHRS, CDR2 YFSETQ. The CDR3 loop spans 15 amino acids. The CDR3 DNA reads as TGCGCCAGCAGCCCCCGGGACTATTCAAACTATGGCTACACCTTC. It codes for CASSPRDYSNYGYTF.

This clonotype was seen repeatedly, ten times or more. The rearrangement joins TRBV4-1 to TRBJ1-2; 7 positions agree with TRBD1. V shed 4 bases, J shed 4 bases, and the junction held 9 bases outside the gene matches. CDR1 is MGHRA and CDR2 is YSYEKL in the germline V gene. The CDR3 sequence is 15 residues long. The CDR3 DNA reads TGCGCCAGCAGCCCAGGGACAGCAATACCCTATGGCTACACCTTC. This encodes CASSPGTAIPYGYTF.

This clonotype was recorded many times. The rearrangement uses TRBV7-6 and TRBJ2-7, with 7 bases lining up with TRBD1. CDR3 length equals 15 residues. The germline gives CDR1 SGHVS, CDR2 FNYEAQ. V lost 1 base to trimming and J lost 3 bases; unmatched junction nucleotides: 6. The CDR3 region has the DNA TGTGCCAGCAGCTTAGACCCGGGACAGCTCTACGAGCAGTACTTC. It yields the protein CASSLDPGQLYEQYF.

The genes are TRBV30 and TRBJ2-3; 10 nucleotides agree with TRBD1. The germline V gene has CDR1 GTSNPN and CDR2 SVGIG (reference sequence). The CDR3 runs to 15 residues. The J segment lost 1 base and the V segment lost 5 bases, leaving 6 bases of the junction unmatched. The CDR3 DNA reads as TGTGCCTGGGACCCCGGGACAGGGGGCACAGATACGCAGTATTTT. Translation gives CAWDPGTGGTDTQYF.

J is TRBJ2-4 and V is TRBV27; the match to TRBD2 covers 9 bases. The V gene's germline CDR1 is MNHEY and CDR2 SMNVEV (reference sequence). This CDR3 region has 19 residues. The V gene end was trimmed by 5 bases and the J gene end by 0 bases; junction bases not matched to a gene: 14. DNA of the CDR3: TGTGCCAGCAGTCCGAGGGGTAGCGGGGGTGACCTAGCCAAAAACATTCAGTACTTC. The encoded protein is CASSPRGSGGDLAKNIQYF.

The chain recombines TRBV4-3 with TRBJ1-4; D is undetermined. Germline assignment: CDR1 LGHNA and CDR2 YSLEER. CDR3 length: 12 amino acids. V shed 0 bases and J shed 13 bases, with 9 bases lying between them. The chain's CDR3 is CASSQDDGRLFF. The CDR3 DNA follows: TGCGCCAGCAGCCAAGACGATGGCCGACTGTTTTTT.

This clonotype was observed many times. The gene calls are TRBV20-1 and TRBJ2-7; 8 bases fit TRBD1. The ends lost 5 bases at V and 4 bases at J; junction bases unmatched: 10. The CDR3 sequence is 14 residues long. Germline CDR1 reads DFQATT; CDR2 reads SNEGSKA (reference sequence). DNA for the CDR3: TGCAGTGCTGGCCGGACAGGGCAGCGGTACGAGCAGTACTTC. Translation: CSAGRTGQRYEQYF.

To note about this clonotype: A much bigger clone sits one base away, suggesting this may be a read error. Because the CDR3 is missing its conserved closing phenylalanine or tryptophan, this is likely a read error. V and J are TRBV6-6 and TRBJ2-5, with a weak D call TRBD1 (6 bases). The CDR3 is made up of 14 amino acids. V lost 5 bases, J lost 5 bases, and 15 bases lay in between. The germline V gene has CDR1 MNHNY and CDR2 SVGAGI (reference sequence). In DNA, the CDR3 is TGTGCCAGCAGTCACCGGGACATTAAGGAGACCCAGTACTAC. Residues: CASSHRDIKETQYY.

Many counts were recorded for this clonotype. One end of the junction varies from germline; a read error may be responsible. The chain couples TRBV7-7 to TRBJ1-1; no firm D call. The CDR3 sequence is 13 residues long. Germline V gene lookup returns CDR1 SSHAT and CDR2 FNYEAQ (reference sequence). In nucleotides, the CDR3 is TGTGCTAGCAGCTTACAAGTAGACACTGAAGCTTTCTTT. Translating gives CASSLQVDTEAFF.

Ten or more counts support this clonotype. J is TRBJ1-6 and V is TRBV28, with D perhaps TRBD1 (6 bases). V lost 2 bases and J 14 bases, leaving 22 bases between the germline ends. Germline assignment: CDR1 MDHEN and CDR2 SYDVKM. This CDR3 is built from 16 residues. CDR3 protein: CASSLTQGIVPGTLHF. The CDR3 DNA follows: TGTGCCAGCAGTTTAACACAGGGTATTGTTCCGGGGACCCTCCACTTT. The complete variable domain, with remaining parts taken from reference TRBV28 and TRBJ1-6, reads DVKVTQSSRYLVKRTGEKVFLECVQDMDHENMFWYRQDPGLGLRLIYFSYDVKMKEKGDIPEGYSVSREKKERFSLILESASTNQTSMYLCASSLTQGIVPGTLHFGNGTRLTVT.

In its sample, this clonotype was seen many times. This chain links TRBV6-2 or TRBV6-3 with TRBJ2-3; no clear D gene. CDR1 MNHEY and CDR2 SVGEGT come from the germline V gene. The CDR3 consists of 17 residues. Deletions cut 0 bases from V and 1 base from J, with 14 bases between. Here the CDR3 DNA reads TGTGCCAGCAGTTACTCGTTCGAAGCGACCGGCACAGATACGCAGTATTTT. This sequence encodes CASSYSFEATGTDTQYF.

This clonotype showed up just once. This may be a read error, as it is one base from a much larger clone. The chain joins TRBV27 to TRBJ1-2, with 8 bases that match TRBD1. Germline CDR1 is MNHEY and CDR2 is SMNVEV (reference sequence). The V gene end was trimmed by 5 bases and the J gene end by 6 bases; junction bases not matched to a gene: 8. This CDR3 spans 14 amino acids. The CDR3 is CASSVQGGAHGYTF. The CDR3 coding sequence is TGTGCCAGCAGTGTACAGGGGGGAGCGCATGGCTACACCTTC.

This sequence joins TRBV12-3 or TRBV12-4 and TRBJ2-7, with D uncertain. With 5 bases removed from V and 3 bases from J, the gap between germline ends came to 5 bases. The CDR3 has 11 residues. CDR3 region: CASSDLYEQYF. The CDR3 nucleotides are TGTGCCAGCAGTGATCTCTACGAGCAGTACTTC.

This clonotype has ten or more counts. The V call is TRBV24-1, the J call TRBJ2-5; possible D gene TRBD2, 5 bases. This CDR3 region has 15 residues. The germline V and J ends were trimmed by 5 bases and 1 base, with 13 bases remaining between them. Germline CDR1 and CDR2: KGHDR and SFDVKD. This chain's CDR3 is CATSAGEDPQETQYF. The DNA for the CDR3 is TGTGCCACCAGTGCCGGGGAAGACCCCCAAGAGACCCAGTACTTC.

V is TRBV12-3 or TRBV12-4 and J is TRBJ2-5; D is unclear. V was shortened by 3 bases and J by 5 bases, with 7 bases between the two germline ends. The CDR3 has 12 amino acids. The CDR3 spells CASSLSGETQYF. The DNA for the CDR3 is TGTGCCAGCAGTTTGTCCGGGGAGACCCAGTACTTC.

To note about this clonotype: Mismatch with germline at one junction end may stem from a read error. The gene calls are TRBV5-1 and TRBJ2-1; weak D call: TRBD1 (6 bases). The length of the CDR3 is 16 residues. Germline V gene data show CDR1 as SGHRS and CDR2 as YFSETQ. CDR3 DNA: TGCACCAGCAGCTTGGGGGCGGGTAGCTCCTACAATGAGCAGTTCTTC. It yields the protein CTSSLGAGSSYNEQFF. The variable domain in full, with the rest retrieved from reference TRBV5-1 and TRBJ2-1, is KAGVTQTPRYLIKTRGQQVTLSCSPISGHRSVSWYQQTPGQGLQFLFEYFSETQRNKGNFPGRFSGRQFSNSRSEMNVSTLELGDSALYLCTSSLGAGSSYNEQFFGPGTRLTVL.

The table lists this clonotype with a few counts. This chain's CDR3 is CASSLSDGNSYEQYF. The DNA for the CDR3 is TGTGCCAGCAGCCTATCGGACGGAAACTCCTACGAGCAGTACTTC. The V and J genes are TRBV7-7 and TRBJ2-7; D not certain. Trimming left V 5 bases short and J 0 bases short, with 14 bases between. Germline V lookup: CDR1 SSHAT, CDR2 FNYEAQ (reference sequence). The CDR3 is 15 residues long.

The chain couples TRBV7-3 to TRBJ2-5, with no clear D. The CDR3 runs to 13 residues. Per germline, CDR1 SGHTA and CDR2 FQGTGA. Trimming stripped 0 bases from V and 1 base from J, with 3 bases between. The CDR3, as DNA: TGTGCCAGCAGCTTAACTTTCCAAGAGACCCAGTACTTC. Its translation is CASSLTFQETQYF.